The rows below give T cell receptor beta chains drawn from one sample of a study of OX40 agonist ivuxolimab in advanced cancers. Using immunoSEQ multiplex PCR, the repertoire was profiled, and TCRdb retains in-frame clones only, with some absent. The sample shows roughly 80,000 clones, more than 90% of them seen only once. Material: CD4+ or CD8+ T cells sorted from blood, obtained in a trial of the OX40 agonist ivuxolimab. Receptor source: an adult with an advanced solid tumor such as melanoma, head and neck, liver or kidney cancer. The CDR3 runs from the conserved cysteine through the conserved F or W. The D gene is left open where the match is weak. Expanded clones are given a class, and other clones once, few, many or no size at all.

J gene | D gene | clone size | V gene | CDR3 protein | CDR3 DNA
TRBJ1-5 | . | . | TRBV18 | CASSLLGSNQPQHF | TGTGCCAGCTCACTACTGGGGAGCAATCAGCCCCAGCATTTT
TRBJ2-5 | . | few | TRBV7-2 | CASSFQGAGEETQYF | TGTGCCAGCAGCTTCCAGGGGGCGGGGGAAGAGACCCAGTACTTC
TRBJ1-1 | . | few | TRBV27 | CASSPWGVNTEAFF | TGTGCCAGCAGTCCTTGGGGGGTGAACACTGAAGCTTTCTTT
TRBJ1-2 | . | once | TRBV7-2 | CASSLDGTTPRRYGYTF | TGTGCCAGCAGCTTAGATGGGACCACCCCAAGGAGGTATGGCTACACCTTC
TRBJ2-7 | . | . | TRBV5-1 | CASSEKDFYEQYF | TGCGCCAGCAGCGAGAAGGACTTCTACGAGCAGTACTTC
TRBJ1-1 | . | . | TRBV18 | CASSPDGNTEAFF | TGTGCCAGCTCACCGGATGGGAACACTGAAGCTTTCTTT
TRBJ1-1 | . | . | TRBV7-2 | CASSLEGREAFF | TGTGCCAGCAGCTTAGAAGGACGCGAAGCTTTCTTT
TRBJ2-7 | TRBD2 | once | TRBV7-2 | CASSRTSGSSYEQYF | TGTGCCAGCAGCCGGACTAGCGGGAGCTCCTACGAGCAGTACTTC
TRBJ2-5 | . | . | TRBV14 | CASSQRQFVGETQYF | TGTGCCAGCAGCCAACGCCAGTTCGTTGGTGAGACCCAGTACTTC
TRBJ2-7 | . | . | TRBV7-2 | CASSLMAVQYF | TGTGCCAGCAGCTTGATGGCGGTGCAGTACTTC
TRBJ2-1 | TRBD2 | once | TRBV19 | CASAKLAGRGNEQFF | TGTGCCAGTGCCAAACTAGCGGGAAGGGGGAATGAGCAGTTCTTC
TRBJ1-2 | . | . | TRBV5-4 | CASSSSTEIYGYTF | TGTGCCAGCAGCTCCTCGACAGAGATCTATGGCTACACCTTC
TRBJ2-3 | TRBD2 | . | TRBV7-9 | CASSLVGSGITDTQYF | TGTGCCAGCAGCTTAGTCGGTAGCGGGATCACAGATACGCAGTATTTT
TRBJ2-5 | TRBD1 | . | TRBV7-2 | CAIGTGKEKTQYF | TGTGCCATCGGGACAGGGAAGGAGAAGACCCAGTACTTC
TRBJ2-2 | TRBD2 | . | TRBV7-2 | CASSFSGKANTGELFF | TGTGCCAGCAGCTTTAGCGGGAAAGCGAACACCGGGGAGCTGTTTTTT
TRBJ1-5 | . | . | TRBV30 | CAWSLPLQPQHF | TGTGCCTGGAGTCTCCCCCTTCAGCCCCAGCATTTT
TRBJ2-2 | . | few | TRBV29-1 | CSFRTAKAGELFF | TGCAGCTTCCGGACAGCAAAAGCCGGGGAGCTGTTTTTT
TRBJ1-2 | . | . | TRBV6-1 | CASSERRYGYTF | TGTGCCAGCAGTGAACGGCGTTATGGCTACACCTTC
TRBJ1-5 | . | few | TRBV19 | CASSIARGNQPQHF | TGTGCCAGTAGTATAGCCAGGGGCAATCAGCCCCAGCATTTT
TRBJ2-1 | . | . | TRBV12-2 | CASRLLAGVYNEQFF | TGTGCAAGTCGCTTACTAGCGGGAGTCTACAATGAGCAGTTCTTC
TRBJ2-4 | . | . | TRBV7-8 | CASSRTGPGDIQYF | TGTGCCAGCAGCCGTACAGGACCAGGGGACATTCAGTACTTC
TRBJ1-3 | TRBD1 | . | TRBV4-1 | CASSLMGTGGLGNTIYF | TGCGCCAGCAGCTTAATGGGAACAGGGGGCCTTGGAAACACCATATATTTT
TRBJ2-3 | TRBD2 | once | TRBV28 | CASREPGLAGDLTDTQYF | TGTGCCAGCAGGGAACCGGGACTAGCGGGAGACCTCACAGATACGCAGTATTTT
TRBJ2-5 | TRBD1 | . | TRBV6-1 | CASGEDRGPETQYF | TGTGCCAGCGGAGAGGACAGGGGGCCAGAGACCCAGTACTTC
TRBJ1-2 | . | . | TRBV15 | CATSRGGARLIGLGGYTF | TGTGCCACCAGCAGAGGAGGGGCCAGGTTAATCGGGTTGGGTGGCTACACCTTC
TRBJ1-1 | . | . | TRBV6-6 | CASRDRDTEAFF | TGTGCCAGCAGGGACCGGGACACTGAAGCTTTCTTT
TRBJ2-4 | TRBD2 | . | TRBV5-4 | CASSLHGTSGSWAKNIQYF | TGCGCCAGCAGCCTCCACGGGACTAGCGGGAGCTGGGCCAAAAACATTCAGTACTTC
TRBJ2-7 | TRBD1 | . | TRBV6-1 | CASSTPGQGFYEQYF | TGTGCCAGCAGTACCCCGGGACAGGGTTTCTACGAGCAGTACTTC
TRBJ1-1 | . | . | TRBV5-1 | CASSLRGTEAFF | TGTGCCAGCAGCTTGAGGGGCACTGAAGCTTTCTTT
TRBJ2-7 | TRBD1 | . | TRBV18 | CASSPYGTGAYEQYF | TGTGCCAGCTCACCTTACGGGACAGGGGCCTACGAGCAGTACTTC
TRBJ2-2 | . | . | TRBV6-1 | CASRWNTGELFF | TGTGCCAGCAGGTGGAACACCGGGGAGCTGTTTTTT
TRBJ2-1 | . | . | TRBV28 | CASSLYGSPMGYNEQFF | TGTGCCAGCAGTTTATACGGGAGTCCCATGGGATACAATGAGCAGTTCTTC
TRBJ1-2 | . | . | TRBV28 | CASSNLLFGDYGYTF | TGTGCCAGCAGCAACCTTCTCTTCGGGGACTATGGCTACACCTTC
TRBJ2-1 | TRBD2 | once | TRBV11-3 | CASSPRGGAGGSNEQFF | TGTGCCAGCAGCCCGCGAGGTGGAGCGGGAGGTAGCAATGAGCAGTTCTTC
TRBJ2-3 | TRBD2 | . | TRBV28 | CASPASGHSTDTQYF | TGTGCCAGCCCCGCTAGCGGCCACAGCACAGATACGCAGTATTTT
TRBJ2-1 | TRBD1 | once | TRBV19 | CASSNLGQGNNEQFF | TGTGCCAGTAGTAACCTCGGACAGGGGAACAATGAGCAGTTCTTC
TRBJ1-1 | . | . | TRBV5-5 | CASSPTGNTEAFF | TGTGCCAGCAGCCCCACAGGGAACACTGAAGCTTTCTTT
TRBJ2-1 | . | . | TRBV7-8 | CASRGAGVYNEQFF | TGTGCCAGCAGGGGAGCGGGTGTCTACAATGAGCAGTTCTTC
TRBJ1-2 | TRBD1 | . | TRBV28 | CASSSPGGQGHYGYTF | TGTGCCAGCAGTTCCCCAGGCGGACAGGGCCACTATGGCTACACCTTC
TRBJ2-5 | TRBD1 | . | TRBV18 | CASSQAGQGQETQYF | TGTGCCAGCTCCCAAGCCGGACAGGGTCAAGAGACCCAGTACTTC
TRBJ1-1 | . | few | TRBV7-2 | CASTNTLASTEAFF | TGTGCCAGCACCAACACGCTGGCGTCCACTGAAGCTTTCTTT